These 2 T cell receptor beta chains were all obtained from the same sample, sequenced in a study of T cell repertoires in cytomegalovirus infection. MiXCR, run by TCRdb on the reads, gives a single entry per CDR3 protein. The data show under 800,000 distinct CDR3 sequences, around 24% seen once. Sequenced sample: CD8+ T cells from PBMCs. These receptors originate from a human donor in good health (CMV status not recorded). Some clones in this sample may be carry-over from other donors' samples.

As to this clonotype: At one boundary the junction diverges from the germline segment, which might be a read error. V usage is TRBV7-6 and J usage is TRBJ2-6, with D perhaps TRBD1 (6 bases). CDR3 length: 18 residues. Germline CDR1 SGHVS, CDR2 FNYEAQ. This CDR3 is CASSLKAGQFSGTNVLTF. CDR3 DNA sequence: TGTGCCAGCAGCTTAAAGGCCGGACAGTTCTCTGGGACCAACGTCCTGACTTTC.

V is TRBV14 and J is TRBJ2-7; 7 bases fit TRBD1. With V trimmed by 5 bases and J by 5 bases, 15 bases remained unmatched. Looked up from germline, CDR1 is SGHDN and CDR2 is FVKESK. The CDR3 has 16 amino acids. The DNA for the CDR3 is TGTGCCAGCAGCATACGAACAGGGGAGAGAGAAGACGAGCAGTACTTC. Residues: CASSIRTGEREDEQYF.